This TCR beta chain was recovered during a study of T cell responses to AZD1222 COVID-19 vaccine. Points from the study as a whole: There were mostly white British donors and more females than males, and clonal diversity was possibly underestimated. The number of AZD1222 recipients seropositive at baseline was only five or six. Along spike, vaccine-associated CD4 TCRs were found throughout, with dominance at 160-218 and 743-854. None of the repertoires were sampled until the peak T cell response had passed.

Concerning this clone: The antigen remains unidentified.

Produced via immunoSEQ multiplex PCR; TCRdb's table is partial and in-frame only. The repertoire holds tens of thousands of clones, about 90% seen once, with roughly 4.5% in the top ten. V gave up 1 base and J gave up 5 bases; unmatched junction bases: 6. Germline-derived CDR1 and CDR2 are MDHEN and SYDVKM. The CDR3 spans 15 residues. The rearrangement uses TRBV28 and TRBJ2-7, with 9 bases lining up with TRBD2. The origin of this receptor is an adult in good health. Sample: peripheral blood, taken on day 0 of MenACWY control vaccination. The CDR3 bases are TGTGCCAGCAGTTTATCCGGGACTAGCCCCCACGAGCAGTACTTC. Encoded protein: CASSLSGTSPHEQYF.